This T cell receptor beta chain came from a study of vaccination effects on CD4 cells after COVID-19. Study background: Subjects were given two BNT162b2 or mRNA-1273 vaccine doses. Study-wide points: Just 1 of 255 vaccine-induced clones in healthy recipients was cross-reactive.

Sequencing followed a ViraFEST assay step that expanded antigen-specific CD4+ T cells with viral peptide pools. Culturing for about 9 days preceded CD4+ T cell isolation. Neither prior SARS-CoV-2 infection nor positive nucleocapsid antibodies were present in the vaccine recipients. Wells of some 1.9 million PBMC each were grown with around 10 IU/ml IL-2 and about 9.7 ug/ml peptides. Half-medium replacement with IL-2 medium occurred on days 3 and 7. The method was immunoSEQ multiplex PCR; TCRdb's version includes in-frame clones alone and lacks a portion of them. The sample lists about 63,000 clones, 70% to 85% occurring once. Points on this clone: As yet, its antigen is unknown.

The germline V and J ends were trimmed by 4 bases and 2 bases, with 6 bases remaining between them. The CDR3 is 13 residues long. Germline loops: CDR1 LNHDA, CDR2 SQIVND (reference sequence). The chain links TRBV19 to TRBJ1-3; D is unresolved. The TCR was taken from a human donor who received a COVID-19 vaccine. The sequenced sample was CD4+ T cells from PBMCs cultured with HCoV-OC43 spike peptides, obtained before COVID-19 vaccination. Noted subset: HCoV-OC43 spike overlapping peptide pool stimulation. CDR3 residues: CASSSQTGNTIYF. In DNA, the CDR3 is TGTGCCAGTAGTAGTCAGACTGGAAACACCATATATTTT.